The 21 T cell receptor beta chains in this list originate from one sample, sequenced in a study of T cells in Graves' hyperthyroidism and ophthalmopathy. What was amplified from RNA transcripts were TCR beta CDR3 regions. Initially, a first-round RT-PCR of the TCR CDR3 employed the HTBI primer set. TCRdb passed the multiplex PCR reads through MiXCR, listing each CDR3 protein once. The sample records roughly 300,000 distinct CDR3 sequences, 20% to 25% being singletons. Sequencing input: blood. The source of these receptors is a man in his forties or fifties with Graves' hyperthyroidism that later progressed to Graves' ophthalmopathy.

This clonotype appeared many times. This chain uses TRBV11-2 with TRBJ2-3; 7 bases are shared with TRBD2. Germline loops: CDR1 SGHAT, CDR2 FQNNGV. After removal of 3 bases from V and 3 bases from J, the junction contained 3 bases not matched to a gene. The CDR3 has 14 residues. The CDR3 region has the DNA TGTGCCAGCAGCTTGACAGCGGGGACAGATACGCAGTATTTT. Translated: CASSLTAGTDTQYF. The complete variable domain, with remaining parts taken from reference TRBV11-2 and TRBJ2-3, reads EAGVAQSPRYKIIEKRQSVAFWCNPISGHATLYWYQQILGQGPKLLIQFQNNGVVDDSQLPKDRFSAERLKGVDSTLKIQPAKLEDSAVYLCASSLTAGTDTQYFGPGTRLTVL.

J is TRBJ2-7 and V is TRBV10-3, with 11 bases fitting TRBD1. V was pared by 9 bases and J by 3 bases, with 10 bases of the junction left unmatched. This CDR3 contains 15 residues. CDR1 is ENHRY, CDR2 SYGVKD, per germline. Here the CDR3 reads CAIRPGTGGNYEQYF. CDR3 DNA sequence: TGTGCCATTCGACCCGGGACAGGGGGAAACTACGAGCAGTACTTC.

The chain recombines TRBV6-5 with TRBJ2-7, with D unresolved. V gave up 4 bases and J gave up 7 bases, with 8 bases separating them. CDR1 is MNHEY, CDR2 SVGAGI, per germline. The CDR3 has 11 amino acids. The CDR3 DNA reads as TGTGCCAGCAGTTCCTTACGGGAGCAGTACTTC. Its protein product is CASSSLREQYF.

This clonotype came up many times. V usage is TRBV11-3 and J usage is TRBJ2-5, with TRBD2 matching over 8 bases. V lost 5 bases, J lost 4 bases, and 9 bases stayed unmatched. The CDR3 covers 15 residues. Germline loops: CDR1 SGHNT, CDR2 YENEEA. The CDR3 coding sequence is TGTGCCAGCAGCCCCTCAAAAGCGGGAGCAGAGACCCAGTACTTC. Translating gives CASSPSKAGAETQYF.

This clonotype was detected many times. The rearrangement uses TRBV5-1 and TRBJ1-1, with D maybe TRBD1 (6 bases). Germline V CDR1 and CDR2: SGHRS, YFSETQ. The CDR3 spans 14 residues. V was pared by 4 bases and J by 1 base, with 11 bases between. CDR3 protein: CASSPGHQNTEAFF. CDR3 nucleotide sequence: TGCGCCAGCAGCCCGGGACACCAGAACACTGAAGCTTTCTTT.

Many counts were recorded for this clonotype. The chain has TRBV10-3 and TRBJ1-5, with 11 nucleotides matching TRBD1. The CDR3 is made up of 17 amino acids. Looked up from germline, CDR1 is ENHRY and CDR2 is SYGVKD. With 3 bases clipped from V and 0 bases from J, the junction kept 4 bases outside the gene matches. The CDR3 DNA is TGTGCCATCAGTGACCCCGGGACAGGGGGTAGCAATCAGCCCCAGCATTTT. This codes for CAISDPGTGGSNQPQHF.

The sample holds one count of this clonotype. This sequence joins TRBV6-5 and TRBJ2-6; unclear D gene. The V gene lost 0 bases and the J gene lost 4 bases, with 10 bases spanning the gap. CDR1 MNHEY and CDR2 SVGAGI come from the germline V gene. The CDR3 contains 16 residues. Here the CDR3 DNA reads TGTGCCAGCAGTTACTCGATAGGGTCCGGGGCCAACGTCCTGACTTTC. Translating it yields CASSYSIGSGANVLTF.

The V and J genes are TRBV6-5 and TRBJ1-1; unclear D gene. The CDR3 loop spans 12 amino acids. V was shortened by 0 bases and J by 7 bases, with 6 bases between the two germline ends. Looked up from germline, CDR1 is MNHEY and CDR2 is SVGAGI. The CDR3 DNA sequence: TGTGCCAGCAGTTACTCCGGTGTTGAAGCTTTCTTT. Translated: CASSYSGVEAFF.

This clonotype was counted at least ten times. The chain links TRBV11-1 to TRBJ2-3, with TRBD1 matching over 9 bases. J gave up 4 bases and V 5 bases, and 4 bases lay outside the gene matches. Germline loops: CDR1 SGHAT, CDR2 FQDESV (reference sequence). This CDR3 is built from 14 residues. The CDR3 DNA follows: TGTGCCAGCAGCCGGACAGGGGTGTCAGATACGCAGTATTTT. Translation: CASSRTGVSDTQYF.

The chain recombines TRBV20-1 with TRBJ2-6; 9 bases align to TRBD1. J lost 0 bases, V lost 0 bases, and 6 bases had no gene match. CDR1 is DFQATT and CDR2 is SNEGSKA in the germline V gene (reference sequence). The CDR3 covers 18 residues. The CDR3 spells CSARDRGTGSSGANVLTF. CDR3 nucleotides: TGCAGTGCTAGAGATCGGGGGACAGGGTCCTCTGGGGCCAACGTCCTGACTTTC.

This clonotype was seen ten or more times. V is TRBV28 and J is TRBJ1-5; no definite D call. The germline V gene has CDR1 MDHEN and CDR2 SYDVKM. Between the trimmed V and J ends, which lost 3 bases and 0 bases, there was a span of 9 bases. This CDR3 has 15 residues. CDR3 DNA: TGTGCCAGCAGTTTGGGAGGGAATAGCAATCAGCCCCAGCATTTT. Its protein is CASSLGGNSNQPQHF. The whole variable domain, remainder taken from reference TRBV28 and TRBJ1-5, is DVKVTQSSRYLVKRTGEKVFLECVQDMDHENMFWYRQDPGLGLRLIYFSYDVKMKEKGDIPEGYSVSREKKERFSLILESASTNQTSMYLCASSLGGNSNQPQHFGDGTRLSIL.

This clonotype was counted many times. The rearrangement uses TRBV24-1 and TRBJ2-4; TRBD1 or TRBD2 may be the D gene (5 bases each). The CDR3 spans 14 residues. Germline assignment: CDR1 KGHDR and CDR2 SFDVKD. Trimming stripped 2 bases from V and 8 bases from J, with 12 bases between. CDR3 bases: TGTGCCACCAGTGATTCGGGGACCCTGGACATTCAGTACTTC. Translated: CATSDSGTLDIQYF.

There are many counts of this clonotype. The chain couples TRBV20-1 to TRBJ2-7; D possibly corresponds to TRBD2 (6 bases). CDR1 and CDR2 (germline): DFQATT, SNEGSKA (reference sequence). The CDR3 consists of 12 residues. Deletions cut 1 base from V and 4 bases from J, with 8 bases between. In DNA form, the CDR3 reads TGCAGTGCTAGAGGAGGACTATACGAGCAGTACTTC. As protein: CSARGGLYEQYF.

V is TRBV12-5 and J is TRBJ2-7; TRBD2 is a possible D gene (5 bases). Germline values: CDR1 LGHNT, CDR2 FRNRAP. This CDR3 is 14 amino acids long. This CDR3 reads CAVRVGAAGDEQYF. CDR3 coding DNA: TGTGCCGTGCGGGTGGGCGCTGCTGGGGACGAGCAGTACTTC.

This clonotype was counted many times. The chain is built from TRBV29-1 and TRBJ1-3; D call uncertain. From germline, CDR1 is SQVTM and CDR2 ANQGSEA. Deletions cut 5 bases from V and 0 bases from J, with 11 bases between. This CDR3 is 14 amino acids long. The CDR3 bases are TGCAGCGTTCAACTACAGAGCTCTGGAAACACCATATATTTT. It translates to CSVQLQSSGNTIYF. Together with reference TRBV29-1 and TRBJ1-3, the CDR3 gives the full variable domain: SAVISQKPSRDICQRGTSLTIQCQVDSQVTMMFWYRQQPGQSLTLIATANQGSEATYESGFVIDKFPISRPNLTFSTLTVSNMSPEDSSIYLCSVQLQSSGNTIYFGEGSWLTVV.

This clonotype was observed at least ten times. Written as DNA, the CDR3 is TGCAGCGTTGTTGGAGGGGCGGGGGAGCAGTACTTC. As protein: CSVVGGAGEQYF. The chain has TRBV29-1 and TRBJ2-7; possible D gene TRBD2, 6 bases. Germline CDR1 and CDR2: SQVTM and ANQGSEA. The CDR3 consists of 12 residues. The ends were cut back, 4 bases at V and 7 bases at J, with 14 bases in the middle.

This clonotype was counted at least ten times. V usage is TRBV6-1 and J usage is TRBJ1-6; D remains ambiguous. Germline V lookup: CDR1 MNHNS, CDR2 SASEGT. Trimming shortened V by 1 base and J by 7 bases, and 11 bases separated the two germline ends. CDR3 length equals 15 residues. Here the CDR3 reads CASSEGYGSNSPLHF. In nucleotides, the CDR3 is TGTGCCAGCAGTGAAGGTTACGGGTCAAATTCACCCCTCCACTTT.

This clonotype appeared many times. The rearrangement joins TRBV20-1 to TRBJ2-2; perhaps TRBD1 as D (5 bases). V was clipped by 6 bases and J by 0 bases, with 14 bases between them. CDR3 length: 15 amino acids. The germline CDR1 and CDR2 sequences are DFQATT and SNEGSKA (reference sequence). Here the CDR3 reads CSARSDSPNTGELFF. The CDR3 coding sequence is TGCAGTGCACGTTCCGACAGTCCGAACACCGGGGAGCTGTTTTTT.

This clonotype has at least ten counts. V and J are TRBV7-3 and TRBJ2-2, with 12 bases lining up with TRBD2. The CDR3 contains 17 residues. The germline V gene encodes CDR1 SGHTA and CDR2 FQGTGA. Germline trimming cut 3 bases from V and 1 base from J; bases unmatched to any gene: 3. CDR3 region: CASSFTTSGGNTGELFF. Written as DNA, the CDR3 is TGTGCCAGCAGCTTTACGACTAGCGGGGGGAACACCGGGGAGCTGTTTTTT.

The V and J genes are TRBV24-1 and TRBJ2-7, with D perhaps TRBD1 (5 bases). Germline CDR1 is KGHDR and CDR2 is SFDVKD. The CDR3 is 13 amino acids. The V end was cut by 5 bases, the J end by 5 bases, with 12 bases between. This CDR3 reads CATSGTSRDEQYF. Written as DNA, the CDR3 is TGTGCCACCAGTGGGACATCCCGGGACGAGCAGTACTTC.

This clonotype has a count of ten or more. V is TRBV2 and J is TRBJ2-7; 7 bases align to TRBD2. V was clipped by 11 bases and J by 2 bases; unmatched bases: 6. Looked up from germline, CDR1 is SNHLY and CDR2 is FYNNEI. The CDR3 length is 12 residues. The DNA of the CDR3 is TGTGCCGGAAGAAGCGGGACCTACGAGCAGTACTTC. It codes for CAGRSGTYEQYF.